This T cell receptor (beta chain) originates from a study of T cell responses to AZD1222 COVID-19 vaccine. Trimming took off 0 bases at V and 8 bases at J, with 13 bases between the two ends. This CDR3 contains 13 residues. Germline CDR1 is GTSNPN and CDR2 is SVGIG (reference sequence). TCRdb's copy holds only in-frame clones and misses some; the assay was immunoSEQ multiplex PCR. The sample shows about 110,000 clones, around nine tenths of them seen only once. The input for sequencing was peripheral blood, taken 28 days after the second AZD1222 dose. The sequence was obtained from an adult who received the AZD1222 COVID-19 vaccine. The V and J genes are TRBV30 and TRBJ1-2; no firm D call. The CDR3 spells CAWSVSHLSGYTF. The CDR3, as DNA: TGTGCCTGGAGTGTAAGTCACCTCTCCGGCTACACCTTC.